These 27 T cell receptor beta chains were all obtained from the same sample, sequenced in a study of T cell responses to AZD1222 COVID-19 vaccine. Produced via immunoSEQ multiplex PCR; TCRdb's table is partial and in-frame only. Among some 99,000 clones listed, approximately 85% were seen once. This specimen was peripheral blood, taken on day 0 of MenACWY control vaccination. The receptor source for this set is an adult in good health.

This chain connects TRBV7-9 to TRBJ1-3; D not certain. CDR3 size: 17 residues. Trimming left V 7 bases short and J 0 bases short, with 19 bases between. CDR1 and CDR2 from the germline V gene are SEHNR and FQNEAQ (reference sequence). The CDR3 DNA is TGTGCCAGCACCCCACTAGGCCCGGGGAACTCTGGAAACACCATATATTTT. Its protein is CASTPLGPGNSGNTIYF.

This clone has just a few counts. The chain has TRBV7-2 and TRBJ2-3; D is perhaps TRBD2 (6 bases). With 1 base removed from V and 7 bases from J, the gap between germline ends came to 15 bases. This CDR3 comprises 15 residues. Per the germline V gene, CDR1 is SGHTA and CDR2 is FQGNSA. The CDR3 DNA reads as TGTGCCAGCAGCTTAGGACTAGGCCTCAGTAATACGCAGTATTTT. Translating it yields CASSLGLGLSNTQYF.

The chain employs TRBV5-1 and TRBJ1-2; weak D call: TRBD1 (5 bases). Trimming cost V 0 bases and J 0 bases, with 12 bases left between them. This CDR3 is built from 16 residues. Germline assignment: CDR1 SGHRS and CDR2 YFSETQ. The chain's CDR3 is CASSLEGRGSNYGYTF. In DNA, the CDR3 is TGCGCCAGCAGCTTGGAGGGACGCGGGTCTAACTATGGCTACACCTTC.

As for this clone: Other DNA sequences within the sample encode an identical CDR3. V gene TRBV3-1 (or the pseudogene TRBV3-2) combines with J gene TRBJ2-4; 7 bases fit TRBD1. CDR1 and CDR2 (germline): LGHDT, YNNKEL (reference sequence). This CDR3 spans 18 amino acids. Trimming at V came to 2 bases and at J to 8 bases, leaving 18 bases not matched to a gene. CDR3 in amino acids: CASSQNPATGRPEDIQYF. In DNA form, the CDR3 reads TGTGCCAGCAGCCAAAACCCCGCGACAGGGCGGCCGGAAGACATTCAGTACTTC.

V is TRBV2 and J is TRBJ2-7; 8 nucleotides line up with TRBD2. Germline trimming cut 5 bases from V and 1 base from J; bases unmatched to any gene: 7. CDR1 is SNHLY and CDR2 is FYNNEI in the germline V gene. CDR3 size: 15 residues. Here the CDR3 reads CASSRIREGSYEQYF. CDR3 nucleotides: TGTGCCAGCAGTCGCATACGGGAGGGTTCCTACGAGCAGTACTTC.

The rearrangement joins TRBV4-3 to TRBJ2-1; 7 bases match TRBD2. Germline CDR1 reads LGHNA; CDR2 reads YSLEER. The V and J ends lost 2 bases and 8 bases, in that order; junction bases with no gene match: 6. CDR3 length equals 14 residues. CDR3 bases: TGCGCCAGCAGCCAACAGGGAGGGCCCTATGAGCAGTTCTTC. As protein: CASSQQGGPYEQFF.

This chain joins TRBV28 and TRBJ1-1; D unclear. Germline loops: CDR1 MDHEN, CDR2 SYDVKM. The ends were cut back, 4 bases at V and 7 bases at J, with 10 bases in the middle. The CDR3 consists of 12 residues. For the CDR3, the DNA is TGTGCCAGCAGTTCTATGAGTGGTGAAGCTTTCTTT. Residues: CASSSMSGEAFF.

This clone was recorded once. The V and J genes are TRBV19 and TRBJ1-3; D uncertain. The CDR3 loop spans 12 amino acids. Germline assignment: CDR1 LNHDA and CDR2 SQIVND (reference sequence). Trimming pared 9 bases from V and 2 bases from J, leaving 8 bases between. CDR3 amino acids: CARRKAGNTIYF. The CDR3 coding sequence is TGTGCCAGAAGAAAGGCTGGAAACACCATATATTTT.

The chain joins TRBV5-8 to TRBJ2-1; perhaps TRBD2 as D (6 bases). The germline CDR1 and CDR2 sequences are SGHTS and YDEGEE. This CDR3 is 16 amino acids long. Trimming removed 0 bases from V and 8 bases from J, with 18 bases in between. The CDR3 region is CASSLGARLSGDEQFF. The CDR3 nucleotides read TGTGCCAGCAGCTTGGGGGCACGGCTATCGGGGGATGAGCAGTTCTTC. The whole variable domain, filled in from reference TRBV5-8 and TRBJ2-1, reads EAGVTQSPTHLIKTRGQQATLRCSPISGHTSVYWYQQALGLGLQFLLWYDEGEERNRGNFPPRFSGRQFPNYSSELNVNALELEDSALYLCASSLGARLSGDEQFFGPGTRLTVL.

This clone was seen once. The V gene is TRBV27, the J gene TRBJ1-1; no firm D call. The CDR3 has 13 residues. Looked up from germline, CDR1 is MNHEY and CDR2 is SMNVEV (reference sequence). V was pared by 6 bases and J by 4 bases, with 12 bases between. CDR3 sequence reads: CASSLGLSTEAFF. The CDR3 nucleotides are TGTGCCAGCAGCCTAGGGCTGAGCACTGAAGCTTTCTTT.

The chain carries TRBV2 and TRBJ1-6; no firm D call. V lost 6 bases and J 6 bases, leaving 6 bases between the germline ends. Germline V lookup: CDR1 SNHLY, CDR2 FYNNEI. The CDR3 extends over 12 amino acids. This CDR3 is CASRTSNSPLHF. CDR3 DNA sequence: TGTGCCAGCAGGACGAGTAATTCACCCCTCCACTTT. Variable domain in full (rest from reference TRBV2 and TRBJ1-6): EPEVTQTPSHQVTQMGQEVILRCVPISNHLYFYWYRQILGQKVEFLVSFYNNEISEKSEIFDDQFSVERPDGSNFTLKIRSTKLEDSAMYFCASRTSNSPLHFGNGTRLTVT.

The chain has TRBV6-2 or TRBV6-3 and TRBJ2-7; 9 nucleotides agree with TRBD1. There are 16 residues in the CDR3. The germline CDR1 and CDR2 sequences are MNHEY and SVGEGT. J was trimmed by 6 bases and V by 6 bases; bases with no gene match: 15. The CDR3 reads CASSIKGQGFLGEQYF. The DNA of the CDR3 is TGTGCCAGCAGCATAAAGGGACAGGGCTTTCTGGGCGAGCAGTACTTC.

This chain joins TRBV24-1 and TRBJ2-3, with unresolved D. CDR1 and CDR2 (germline): KGHDR, SFDVKD. Trimming stripped 0 bases from V and 0 bases from J, with 6 bases between. This CDR3 has 15 amino acids. The CDR3 sequence is CATSDLGISTDTQYF. Here the CDR3 DNA reads TGTGCCACCAGTGATTTGGGGATCAGCACAGATACGCAGTATTTT.

The V call is TRBV30, the J call TRBJ1-6, with 7 bases lining up with TRBD1. The CDR3 runs 17 residues. Germline V gene data show CDR1 as GTSNPN and CDR2 as SVGIG (reference sequence). V was pared by 2 bases and J by 3 bases, with 10 bases of the junction left unmatched. DNA of the CDR3: TGTGCCTGGAGTCCCACCCGAGGGGGCCTCTATAATTCACCCCTCCACTTT. This encodes CAWSPTRGGLYNSPLHF.

V is TRBV6-2 or TRBV6-3 and J is TRBJ2-1, with a possible D match to TRBD2 (5 bases). CDR3 size: 15 residues. The germline CDR1 and CDR2 sequences are MNHEY and SVGEGT. Trimming removed 2 bases from V and 5 bases from J, with 13 bases in between. The CDR3 here is CASSYGGSGHNEQFF. The CDR3 DNA sequence: TGTGCCAGCAGTTACGGAGGATCCGGACACAATGAGCAGTTCTTC.

The genes are TRBV27 and TRBJ2-7; the D is unclear. The CDR3 runs to 18 residues. With 2 bases removed from V and 1 base from J, the gap between germline ends came to 21 bases. The V gene's germline CDR1 is MNHEY and CDR2 SMNVEV (reference sequence). In DNA form, the CDR3 reads TGTGCCAGCAGTTTAAAGGCAGGCGACGCCCTTGGATCCTACGAGCAGTACTTC. As protein: CASSLKAGDALGSYEQYF.

The chain couples TRBV27 to TRBJ1-1; D unclear. The CDR3 runs to 13 residues. V lost 2 bases and J lost 1, with 5 bases in between. Germline CDR1 is MNHEY and CDR2 is SMNVEV (reference sequence). The CDR3 sequence is CASSLIQNTEAFF. The CDR3 DNA is TGTGCCAGCAGTTTAATACAGAACACTGAAGCTTTCTTT.

The chain joins TRBV5-1 to TRBJ1-2, with 7 nucleotides matching TRBD1. Germline V gene sequence: CDR1 SGHRS, CDR2 YFSETQ. Trimming cost V 0 bases and J 7 bases; bases outside gene matches: 9. This CDR3 region has 15 residues. The CDR3 DNA reads as TGCGCCAGCAGCTTGGGGACAGGATGGGAGGGTGGCTACACCTTC. The encoded protein is CASSLGTGWEGGYTF.

V is TRBV7-3 and J is TRBJ2-3, with TRBD2 as a possible D gene (5 bases). Trimming cost V 3 bases and J 0 bases, with 10 bases left between them. Germline V CDR1 and CDR2: SGHTA, FQGTGA. The CDR3 spans 15 residues. The CDR3 sequence is CASSFTGVSTDTQYF. The CDR3 coding sequence is TGTGCCAGCAGCTTTACCGGGGTTAGCACAGATACGCAGTATTTT.

The chain recombines TRBV5-1 with TRBJ2-1, with D perhaps TRBD1 or TRBD2 (6 bases each). Between the trimmed V and J ends, which lost 1 base and 10 bases, there was a span of 18 bases. The CDR3 is 15 amino acids. Germline V gene lookup returns CDR1 SGHRS and CDR2 YFSETQ. The DNA of the CDR3 is TGCGCCAGCAGCTTGATGGGGGGCACCGGAAACGAGCAGTTCTTC. Its protein is CASSLMGGTGNEQFF.

A few counts support this clone. The chain recombines TRBV2 with TRBJ1-1; a possible D gene is TRBD1 (5 bases). Germline CDR1 and CDR2: SNHLY and FYNNEI. V was cut by 4 bases and J by 3 bases, with 15 bases left in between. This CDR3 has 15 amino acids. The CDR3 protein is CASSAGRRVDTEAFF. Written as DNA, the CDR3 is TGTGCCAGCAGTGCGGGACGGCGAGTAGACACTGAAGCTTTCTTT.

J is TRBJ2-3 and V is TRBV7-2; weak D call: TRBD1 (7 bases). Germline V gene sequence: CDR1 SGHTA, CDR2 FQGNSA. Trimming removed 4 bases at V and 0 bases at J, with 11 bases between. The CDR3 spans 15 residues. The CDR3 region is CASSSAGQSTDTQYF. The CDR3 DNA is TGTGCCAGCAGCTCCGCGGGACAGAGCACAGATACGCAGTATTTT.

Only one count was recorded for this clone. The chain combines TRBV7-2 with TRBJ2-5, with unresolved D. CDR1 is SGHTA, CDR2 FQGNSA, per germline. The CDR3 extends over 11 amino acids. V lost 6 bases, J lost 3 bases, and 5 bases lay in between. The CDR3 DNA follows: TGTGCCAGCAGTTCCGAAGAGACCCAGTACTTC. The encoded protein is CASSSEETQYF.

This clone was detected a few times. The V and J genes are TRBV5-1 and TRBJ2-7, with D maybe TRBD1 (6 bases). CDR3 length: 14 amino acids. The germline CDR1 and CDR2 sequences are SGHRS and YFSETQ. V was clipped by 0 bases and J by 0 bases, with 7 bases between them. The CDR3 nucleotides are TGCGCCAGCAGCTTGGCAGGGGACTCCTACGAGCAGTACTTC. Translating gives CASSLAGDSYEQYF.

This rearrangement joins TRBV7-2 to TRBJ2-2; 11 nucleotides agree with TRBD2. V lost 3 bases to trimming and J lost 4 bases; unmatched junction nucleotides: 7. The germline V gene has CDR1 SGHTA and CDR2 FQGNSA. The CDR3 totals 17 residues. This CDR3 reads CASSFLPGLAATGELFF. DNA for the CDR3: TGTGCCAGCAGCTTTTTACCGGGACTAGCGGCCACCGGGGAGCTGTTTTTT.

This chain uses TRBV9 with TRBJ1-2, with a tentative D call TRBD1 (5 bases). V was trimmed by 0 bases and J by 1 base, leaving 10 bases between them. There are 15 residues in the CDR3. Per germline, CDR1 SGDLS and CDR2 YYNGEE. CDR3 bases: TGTGCCAGCAGCGTAGCAGGGCCGGATAACTATGGCTACACCTTC. This encodes CASSVAGPDNYGYTF.

The CDR3 coding sequence is TGTGCCAGTAGTATCTACATTTACAATGAGCAGTTCTTC. It codes for CASSIYIYNEQFF. The gene calls are TRBV19 and TRBJ2-1, with D unclear. CDR3 length: 13 residues. V was pared by 3 bases and J by 4 bases, with 7 bases between. The germline V gene has CDR1 LNHDA and CDR2 SQIVND (reference sequence).